Described below is a single T cell receptor (beta chain) sequence and its context. Its antigen remains unidentified. Some clones are missing from TCRdb's copy, which holds only in-frame ones; the method was immunoSEQ multiplex PCR. The profile shows approximately 130,000 clones, over 85% of them singletons. The CDR3 is 13 residues long. Trimming cost V 0 bases and J 8 bases, with 11 bases left between them. Germline loops: CDR1 SGHRS, CDR2 YFSETQ. The data are from a study of T cell responses to AZD1222 COVID-19 vaccine. Study findings and constraints: Most donors were white British and more were female, and clonal diversity was possibly underestimated. The CD4 TCRs associated with vaccination extended across spike and predominated at 160-218 and 743-854. A reported finding is that nearly half of spike-specific TCRs target unmutated variant regions.

The sequences come from peripheral blood, collected on day 0 of AZD1222 vaccination. This chain connects TRBV5-1 to TRBJ1-2; tentatively, D is TRBD1 (5 bases). This TCR was recovered from an adult in good health. DNA of the CDR3: TGCGCCAGCAGCTTGGGGGACGTAGGGGGCTACACCTTC. Residues: CASSLGDVGGYTF. Combining the CDR3 with reference TRBV5-1 and TRBJ1-2 gives the whole variable domain KAGVTQTPRYLIKTRGQQVTLSCSPISGHRSVSWYQQTPGQGLQFLFEYFSETQRNKGNFPGRFSGRQFSNSRSEMNVSTLELGDSALYLCASSLGDVGGYTFGSGTRLTVV.